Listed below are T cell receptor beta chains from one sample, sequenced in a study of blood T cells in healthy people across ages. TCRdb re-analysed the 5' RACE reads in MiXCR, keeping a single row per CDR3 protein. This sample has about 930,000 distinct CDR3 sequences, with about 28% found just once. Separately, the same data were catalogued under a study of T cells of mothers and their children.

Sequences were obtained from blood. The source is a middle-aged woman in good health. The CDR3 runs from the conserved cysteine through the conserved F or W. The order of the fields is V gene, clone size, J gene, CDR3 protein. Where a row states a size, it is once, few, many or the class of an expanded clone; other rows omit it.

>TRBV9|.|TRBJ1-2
CASTPDSDGYGCTF
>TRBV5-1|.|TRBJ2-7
CASRGGANYEQYF
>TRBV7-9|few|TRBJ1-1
CASSTGGAFF
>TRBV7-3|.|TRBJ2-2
CASSLNQPSGGELFF
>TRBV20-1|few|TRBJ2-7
CSAPNRDSSYEQYF
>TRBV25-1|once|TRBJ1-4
CASCPSDRSNERLFF
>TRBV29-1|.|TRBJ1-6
CSVEVGQNSPLHF
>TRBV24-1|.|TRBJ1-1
CATSALGGGEAFF
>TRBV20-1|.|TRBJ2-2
CSARWTGRGTGELFF
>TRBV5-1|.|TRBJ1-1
CASSLSVGGTEAFF
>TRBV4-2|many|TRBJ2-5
CASSQPEVETQYF
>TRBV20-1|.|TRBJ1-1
CSARGGTGPQGDTEAFF
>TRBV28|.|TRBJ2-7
CASTRGGGLWEQYF
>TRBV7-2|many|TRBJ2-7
CASSLMFGGTYEQYF
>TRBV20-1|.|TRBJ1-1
CSASGGGYTGYSEAFF
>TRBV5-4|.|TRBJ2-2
CASSPGQSNTGELFF
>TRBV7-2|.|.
CASRASGTGGSIQYF
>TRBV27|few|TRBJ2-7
CASRAGEAYEQYF
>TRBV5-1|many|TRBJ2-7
CASSPQRGGSEQYF
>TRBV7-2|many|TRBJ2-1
CASSRGGVNYNEQFF
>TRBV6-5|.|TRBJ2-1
CANSYHRGLADYNEQFF
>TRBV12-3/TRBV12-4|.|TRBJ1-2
CASSPLQGSDGYTF
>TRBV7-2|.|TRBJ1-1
CASSLEGGMNTEAFF
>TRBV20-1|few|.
CSAPVAAAYEQYF
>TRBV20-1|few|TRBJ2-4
CSARSWAAGFKNIQYF
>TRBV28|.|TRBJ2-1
CASSLRGSYNEQVF
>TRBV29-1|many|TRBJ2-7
CSVHGGFSYEQYF
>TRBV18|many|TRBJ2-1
CASSPGTGQNNEQFF